These 19 T cell receptor beta chains came from one sample sequenced in a study of Graves' ophthalmopathy and Graves' hyperthyroidism listed by TCRdb under 2018. These reads were obtained on an Illumina HiSeq 2000. For repertoire sequencing, the TCR beta CDR3 regions were amplified from RNA transcripts. The first round was an RT-PCR using HTBI primers with the Qiagen OneStep RT-PCR kit, and this first round was followed by a second-round multiplex PCR, then size selection and purification. The public reads were reprocessed in TCRdb via fastp at Q25 and MiXCR, keeping in-frame beta chains. Entries that share a CDR3 protein sequence are merged under the most common genes and DNA. The sample data list 600,000 to 950,000 distinct CDR3 sequences, and 40% of these were observed just once. The top ten clones comprise approximately 43% of the sample. Source material: peripheral blood. These receptors were collected from an adult man with Graves' ophthalmopathy.

About this clonotype: It may be a read error: a sequence one base away is much more abundant. The chain links TRBV7-8 to TRBJ1-2, with a possible D match to TRBD1 (5 bases). The CDR3 contains 12 residues. Germline CDR1 and CDR2: SGHVS and FQNEAQ. In nucleotides, the CDR3 is TGTGCCAGCAGCTTAGCGGGGGGTGGCTGCACCTTC. Amino acids: CASSLAGGGCTF.

Worth noting for this clonotype: It may be a read error: a sequence one base away is much more abundant. This chain joins TRBV7-9 and TRBJ2-7; 8 bases agree with TRBD1. The CDR3 has 14 amino acids. J gave up 2 bases and V 5 bases, and 5 bases lay outside the gene matches. Germline V gene data show CDR1 as SEHNR and CDR2 as FQNEAQ (reference sequence). The CDR3 coding sequence is TGTGCCAGCAGCCCCCAGGGGGCTGCCTACGAGCAGTACTTC. Translating gives CASSPQGAAYEQYF.

Ten or more counts support this clonotype. The chain is built from TRBV10-3 and TRBJ1-5; D is unclear. Trimming cost V 4 bases and J 3 bases, with 7 bases left between them. There are 13 residues in the CDR3. CDR1 is ENHRY, CDR2 SYGVKD, per germline. The CDR3: CAISGQINQPQHF. The CDR3 nucleotides read TGTGCCATCAGTGGTCAGATCAATCAGCCCCAGCATTTT.

This sequence joins TRBV2 and TRBJ1-5, with D tentatively TRBD1 (5 bases). Trimming removed 2 bases from V and 0 bases from J, with 17 bases in between. This CDR3 comprises 18 residues. The germline gives CDR1 SNHLY, CDR2 FYNNEI. This CDR3 reads CASSELQGVGYSNQPQHF. CDR3 nucleotides: TGTGCCAGCAGTGAACTCCAGGGAGTGGGCTATAGCAATCAGCCCCAGCATTTT.

Comments on this clonotype: One end of the junction fails to match germline, which may point to a read error. The J gene is TRBJ1-3, the V gene TRBV7-9, with D unclear. The CDR3 contains 16 residues. CDR1 and CDR2 from the germline V gene are SEHNR and FQNEAQ (reference sequence). The DNA of the CDR3 is TGCGCCAGCAGCCAAGATGGCAGGCAATTTCGAAACACCATATATTTT. Translating it yields CASSQDGRQFRNTIYF. The complete variable domain, with remaining parts taken from reference TRBV7-9 and TRBJ1-3, reads DTGVSQNPRHKITKRGQNVTFRCDPISEHNRLYWYRQTLGQGPEFLTYFQNEAQLEKSRLLSDRFSAERPKGSFSTLEIQRTEQGDSAMYLCASSQDGRQFRNTIYFGEGSWLTVV.

This clonotype has a handful of counts. This rearrangement joins TRBV2 to TRBJ2-2; 10 bases fit TRBD1. The CDR3 runs 14 residues. The trim removed 7 bases at V and 3 bases at J, leaving 2 bases unmatched. Germline V lookup: CDR1 SNHLY, CDR2 FYNNEI. The CDR3 here is CASTGQGDTGELFF. The CDR3 region has the DNA TGTGCCAGCACAGGACAGGGGGACACCGGGGAGCTGTTTTTT. The whole variable domain, filled in from reference TRBV2 and TRBJ2-2, reads EPEVTQTPSHQVTQMGQEVILRCVPISNHLYFYWYRQILGQKVEFLVSFYNNEISEKSEIFDDQFSVERPDGSNFTLKIRSTKLEDSAMYFCASTGQGDTGELFFGEGSRLTVL.

J is TRBJ2-6 and V is TRBV5-1; D is uncertain. Germline V lookup: CDR1 SGHRS, CDR2 YFSETQ. The V end lost 4 bases, the J end lost 0 bases, and 11 bases lay between the germline ends. The CDR3 consists of 16 residues. The CDR3 loop is CASSPKSRSGANVLTF. For the CDR3, the DNA is TGCGCCAGCAGCCCGAAGAGTCGCTCTGGGGCCAACGTCCTGACTTTC.

This clonotype was observed a handful of times. V gene TRBV6-6 combines with J gene TRBJ1-5; the D is unclear. CDR3 size: 15 residues. Germline CDR1 and CDR2: MNHNY and SVGAGI (reference sequence). V lost 4 bases, J lost 3 bases, and 13 bases lay in between. CDR3 nucleotide sequence: TGTGCCAGCAGTTCTGGCTGGGGTGACAATCAGCCCCAGCATTTT. It is translated as CASSSGWGDNQPQHF.

This chain uses TRBV7-9 with TRBJ1-1; TRBD1 matches at 8 bases. The J segment lost 5 bases and the V segment lost 3 bases, leaving 5 bases of the junction unmatched. The CDR3 has 14 amino acids. Per germline, CDR1 SEHNR and CDR2 FQNEAQ (reference sequence). The CDR3 region is CASSFGQGKTEAFF. The CDR3, as DNA: TGTGCCAGCAGCTTCGGACAGGGTAAAACTGAAGCTTTCTTT. Drawing the rest from reference TRBV7-9 and TRBJ1-1, the complete variable domain is DTGVSQNPRHKITKRGQNVTFRCDPISEHNRLYWYRQTLGQGPEFLTYFQNEAQLEKSRLLSDRFSAERPKGSFSTLEIQRTEQGDSAMYLCASSFGQGKTEAFFGQGTRLTVV.

V and J are TRBV29-1 and TRBJ1-5; 9 bases line up with TRBD1. V shed 6 bases, J shed 11 bases, and the junction held 17 bases outside the gene matches. The CDR3 sequence is 15 residues long. Germline V lookup: CDR1 SQVTM, CDR2 ANQGSEA. The CDR3 DNA reads TGCAGCGTCGCCCGGACAGGGGATCCCCAAGAGACCCAGCATTTT. Protein product: CSVARTGDPQETQHF.

The sample holds a few counts of this clonotype. This chain joins TRBV5-8 and TRBJ1-1; D gene uncertain. Trimming stripped 3 bases from V and 0 bases from J, with 12 bases between. CDR3 length: 15 amino acids. Germline V gene lookup returns CDR1 SGHTS and CDR2 YDEGEE. CDR3 DNA sequence: TGTGCCAGCAGCTCGGCGGGCAGCTTGAACACTGAAGCTTTCTTT. It specifies CASSSAGSLNTEAFF.

On this clonotype itself: This sequence may be a read error, since a much larger clone differs from it by one base. The chain carries TRBV7-2 and TRBJ1-2, with 9 nucleotides matching TRBD1. The germline V gene has CDR1 SGHTA and CDR2 FQGNSA. The CDR3 runs to 15 residues. The CDR3 DNA reads TGTGCCAGCAGCTTAGGGACAGGGGCGAACTATGGCTACATCTTC. Encoded protein: CASSLGTGANYGYIF.

This clonotype was recorded a few times. The chain employs TRBV7-8 and TRBJ1-5; the D gene is possibly TRBD1 (5 bases). Per the germline V gene, CDR1 is SGHVS and CDR2 is FQNEAQ. Between the trimmed V and J ends, which lost 2 bases and 3 bases, there was a span of 14 bases. This CDR3 is 16 amino acids long. The CDR3 bases are TGTGCCAGCAGCTTAATGGGGGGTACGAACAATCAGCCCCAGCATTTT. It encodes CASSLMGGTNNQPQHF.

A note on this clonotype: The CDR3 carries no conserved terminal phenylalanine or tryptophan, so it likely arises from a read error. The genes are TRBV29-1 and TRBJ1-2; D call uncertain. From germline, CDR1 is SQVTM and CDR2 ANQGSEA. There are 12 residues in the CDR3. The chain's CDR3 is CSDQHRLSGYTL. The DNA for the CDR3 is TGCAGTGATCAACATCGGCTTAGTGGCTACACCCTC.

The chain combines TRBV2 with TRBJ2-7, with unresolved D. V lost 3 bases and J lost 2, with 8 bases in between. CDR3 length: 13 amino acids. Looked up from germline, CDR1 is SNHLY and CDR2 is FYNNEI. This chain's CDR3 is CASSDRAPYEQYF. CDR3 nucleotide sequence: TGTGCCAGCAGTGATAGGGCCCCCTACGAGCAGTACTTC.

The chain joins TRBV29-1 to TRBJ2-2; TRBD2 might be the D (5 bases). Germline loops: CDR1 SQVTM, CDR2 ANQGSEA. CDR3 length equals 15 residues. V was trimmed by 7 bases and J by 0 bases, leaving 15 bases between them. The CDR3: CSAGLGSANTGELFF. DNA for the CDR3: TGCAGCGCGGGCTTAGGGAGCGCGAACACCGGGGAGCTGTTTTTT.

DNA for the CDR3: TGTGCCAGCAATCAACAGGGGGGAATCTATGGCTACACCTTC. Translating gives CASNQQGGIYGYTF. V and J are TRBV25-1 and TRBJ1-2, with 8 nucleotides matching TRBD1. V lost 7 bases to trimming and J lost 4 bases; unmatched junction nucleotides: 8. Germline V lookup: CDR1 MGHDK, CDR2 SYGVNS. The length of the CDR3 is 14 residues.

This clonotype was counted at least ten times. The rearrangement links TRBV7-6 to TRBJ1-2; D not resolved. Between the trimmed V and J ends, which lost 1 base and 8 bases, there was a span of 11 bases. The germline CDR1 and CDR2 sequences are SGHVS and FNYEAQ. This CDR3 is 13 amino acids long. The CDR3: CASSLEGGAGYTF. In DNA, the CDR3 is TGTGCCAGCAGCTTAGAGGGAGGAGCGGGCTACACCTTC.

This rearrangement joins TRBV7-9 to TRBJ1-1; 7 positions agree with TRBD1. With 5 bases clipped from V and 1 base from J, the junction kept 7 bases outside the gene matches. CDR1 is SEHNR and CDR2 is FQNEAQ in the germline V gene (reference sequence). The CDR3 contains 15 residues. CDR3 sequence (DNA): TGTGCCAGCAGCCAAGACGACAGGGAGAACACTGAAGCTTTCTTT. It translates to CASSQDDRENTEAFF.